This T cell receptor beta chain originates from a study of cytomegalovirus exposure and HLA in healthy donors. Study-wide findings and caveats: Certain indistinguishable V segments, among them TRBV6-2 and TRBV6-3, were excluded. A later analysis found common viral pathogens apparently linked to several of the most significant clusters.

Primers for the PCR totalled 60 Vbeta and 13 Jbeta. Only in-frame clones appear in the TCRdb table, and some are missing; sequencing was by immunoSEQ multiplex PCR. The sample has 200,000 to 250,000 clones; 70% to 80% are singletons. In this sample, this clone turned up once. Its antigen is not identified. CDR1 and CDR2 from the germline V gene are LGHNA and YNFKEQ. The CDR3 totals 17 residues. V shed 0 bases, J shed 0 bases, and the junction held 2 bases outside the gene matches. This clonotype originated in a woman aged 25 to 39 in good health and CMV-seronegative. Sequencing used PBMCs. This rearrangement joins TRBV4-2 to TRBJ2-2, with 9 bases aligning to TRBD1. CDR3 nucleotide sequence: TGTGCCAGCAGCCAAGAAGACAGGGGGACGAACACCGGGGAGCTGTTTTTT. Translating it yields CASSQEDRGTNTGELFF.